One sample yielded the 23 T cell receptor beta chains listed below, sequenced in a study of T cell responses to AZD1222 COVID-19 vaccine (TCRdb year 2021). Library preparation was by the immunoSEQ multiplex PCR assay. Drawn from immuneACCESS, this table holds only the in-frame rearrangements with V and J called that TCRdb kept. Clones are partly lost; checked studies trace under half to an unresolved V gene and leave the rest unexplained. The sample contains about 120,000 clones, approximately 88% of them found a single time. The ten largest clones capture roughly 3.6% of the sample. This specimen's time point label, per the study, means: baseline before first vaccination. The sample was peripheral blood, taken on day 0 of AZD1222 vaccination. The source is an adult in good health.

In DNA form, the CDR3 reads TGTGCCAGCAGCTTGGATTCGACTAGCGGGGGTAATACGCAGTATTTT. It specifies CASSLDSTSGGNTQYF. The chain combines TRBV5-4 with TRBJ2-3; 12 bases align to TRBD2. Germline V CDR1 and CDR2: SGHNT, YYREEE (reference sequence). The trim removed 0 bases at V and 7 bases at J, leaving 6 bases unmatched. CDR3 size: 16 residues.

The chain joins TRBV7-3 to TRBJ1-2; no firm D call. Germline CDR1 SGHTA, CDR2 FQGTGA. Trimming removed 5 bases at V and 0 bases at J, with 10 bases between. CDR3 length: 14 amino acids. Written as DNA, the CDR3 is TGTGCCAGCAGCCCAGGCCCTTCTAACTATGGCTACACCTTC. Protein product: CASSPGPSNYGYTF. Full variable domain (rest looked up from reference TRBV7-3 and TRBJ1-2): GAGVSQTPSNKVTEKGKYVELRCDPISGHTALYWYRQSLGQGPEFLIYFQGTGAADDSGLPNDRFFAVRPEGSVSTLKIQRTERGDSAVYLCASSPGPSNYGYTFGSGTRLTVV.

The V call is TRBV12-3 or TRBV12-4, the J call TRBJ1-5, with TRBD1 matching over 7 bases. Losses at the gene ends were 7 bases for V and 7 bases for J; bases not matched to a gene: 7. The CDR3 contains 13 residues. The CDR3 DNA reads TGTGCCAGCAACACCCTCAGGGGGCAGCCCCAGCATTTT. This encodes CASNTLRGQPQHF.

This chain uses TRBV7-9 with TRBJ1-1, with D hard to call. CDR1 SEHNR and CDR2 FQNEAQ come from the germline V gene (reference sequence). V lost 1 base and J 4 bases, leaving 13 bases between the germline ends. The CDR3 totals 15 residues. CDR3 in amino acids: CASSLVTNQLTEAFF. In DNA form, the CDR3 reads TGTGCCAGCAGCTTAGTAACGAACCAACTCACTGAAGCTTTCTTT.

The chain combines TRBV5-1 with TRBJ1-2; the D gene is possibly TRBD1 (6 bases). Germline V gives CDR1 SGHRS, CDR2 YFSETQ. This CDR3 comprises 13 residues. Trimming took 4 bases from V and 7 from J, leaving 14 bases between them. The CDR3 nucleotides read TGCGCCAGCAGCGACCCAGGGGTTCCTGGCTACACCTTC. This encodes CASSDPGVPGYTF.

This clone appeared once. The CDR3: CASGLLIKPSSGNTIYF. The CDR3 DNA follows: TGTGCTAGTGGTTTGCTAATTAAACCGAGCTCTGGAAACACCATATATTTT. This chain uses TRBV12-5 with TRBJ1-3, with D uncertain. This CDR3 spans 17 amino acids. V was cut by 2 bases and J by 0 bases, with 14 bases left in between. Germline V CDR1 and CDR2: LGHNT, FRNRAP.

The gene calls are TRBV12-3 or TRBV12-4 and TRBJ1-2; TRBD1 aligns across 7 bases. V lost 6 bases to trimming and J lost 3 bases; unmatched junction nucleotides: 4. This CDR3 has 13 amino acids. This CDR3 reads CASSLTGYYGYTF. The DNA of the CDR3 is TGTGCCAGCAGCCTGACAGGGTACTATGGCTACACCTTC.

This chain connects TRBV3-1 (or the pseudogene TRBV3-2) to TRBJ2-3; D is possibly TRBD2 (6 bases). Germline CDR1 reads LGHDT; CDR2 reads YNNKEL (reference sequence). This CDR3 comprises 16 residues. The V and J ends lost 3 bases and 4 bases respectively, with 17 bases between them. CDR3 region: CASSQQAGNLADTQYF. The CDR3 DNA is TGTGCCAGCAGCCAGCAGGCGGGGAATCTTGCAGATACGCAGTATTTT.

The chain links TRBV5-1 to TRBJ1-2; 8 bases align to TRBD1. The CDR3 covers 14 residues. Germline CDR1 SGHRS, CDR2 YFSETQ. Trimming removed 4 bases from V and 2 bases from J; junction bases left unmatched: 4. CDR3 coding DNA: TGCGCCAGCAGCCTGACAGGGGCAAACTATGGCTACACCTTC. This encodes CASSLTGANYGYTF. Full variable domain (missing parts from reference TRBV5-1 and TRBJ1-2): KAGVTQTPRYLIKTRGQQVTLSCSPISGHRSVSWYQQTPGQGLQFLFEYFSETQRNKGNFPGRFSGRQFSNSRSEMNVSTLELGDSALYLCASSLTGANYGYTFGSGTRLTVV.

This clone was seen more than once but under ten times. The chain employs TRBV11-3 and TRBJ2-2, with D possibly matching TRBD2 (5 bases). The length of the CDR3 is 13 residues. V was cut by 5 bases and J by 5 bases, with 9 bases left in between. The germline V gene encodes CDR1 SGHNT and CDR2 YENEEA. The CDR3 DNA sequence: TGTGCCAGCAGCCCGTCGGGGACCGGGGAGCTGTTTTTT. Translating it yields CASSPSGTGELFF.

V gene TRBV11-2 combines with J gene TRBJ1-2; D remains unclear. This CDR3 spans 15 amino acids. Trimming took off 0 bases at V and 1 base at J, with 9 bases between the two ends. Germline CDR1 and CDR2: SGHAT and FQNNGV. CDR3 loop: CASSLDPGFNYGYTF. As DNA, the CDR3 is TGTGCCAGCAGCTTAGATCCGGGATTTAACTATGGCTACACCTTC.

This chain links TRBV18 with TRBJ2-5; TRBD1 matches 7 bases. Losses at the gene ends were 8 bases for V and 1 base for J; bases not matched to a gene: 4. The CDR3 runs 13 residues. Germline lookup yields CDR1 KGHSH and CDR2 LQKENI. Written as DNA, the CDR3 is TGTGCCAGCATAGGGACAGCCCAAGAGACCCAGTACTTC. Translating gives CASIGTAQETQYF.

The CDR3 here is CASSASESAGGLSTQYF. CDR3 in DNA: TGTGCCAGCAGCGCCTCAGAGTCGGCAGGGGGATTGAGTACGCAGTATTTT. The chain links TRBV9 to TRBJ2-3; 7 nucleotides line up with TRBD1. Per the germline V gene, CDR1 is SGDLS and CDR2 is YYNGEE. This CDR3 contains 17 residues. Unmatched junction bases numbered 18, after V lost 3 bases and J lost 8 bases.

This chain links TRBV11-3 with TRBJ2-1; D is perhaps TRBD1 (6 bases). Germline CDR1 is SGHNT and CDR2 is YENEEA. Deletions cut 0 bases from V and 10 bases from J, with 7 bases between. The CDR3 consists of 12 residues. As DNA, the CDR3 is TGTGCCAGCAGCTTAGATACAGGGGAGCAGTTCTTC. It yields the protein CASSLDTGEQFF.

V and J are TRBV13 and TRBJ1-1; D is unresolved. Germline CDR1 PRHDT, CDR2 FYEKMQ (reference sequence). The CDR3 loop spans 14 amino acids. The V gene lost 3 bases and the J gene lost 7 bases, with 15 bases spanning the gap. The CDR3 DNA sequence: TGTGCCAGCAGCTTTCAGTCCCCGGCTCGTGAAGCTTTCTTT. It translates to CASSFQSPAREAFF.

The chain links TRBV5-4 to TRBJ2-7; no firm D call. Trimming took 3 bases from V and 3 from J, leaving 10 bases between them. Germline loops: CDR1 SGHNT, CDR2 YYREEE (reference sequence). The CDR3 sequence is 13 residues long. The CDR3 sequence is CASSSDSFYEQYF. For the CDR3, the DNA is TGTGCCAGCAGCTCCGACTCATTCTACGAGCAGTACTTC.

The genes are TRBV7-2 and TRBJ1-1, with 7 nucleotides matching TRBD1. This CDR3 is built from 15 residues. Germline V gives CDR1 SGHTA, CDR2 FQGNSA. V was clipped by 4 bases and J by 4 bases; unmatched bases: 9. The CDR3 here is CASSSLLTGSTEAFF. CDR3 sequence (DNA): TGTGCCAGCAGCTCATTGCTGACAGGGTCCACTGAAGCTTTCTTT.

This sequence joins TRBV6-5 and TRBJ1-2; weak D call: TRBD1 (5 bases). With 0 bases removed from V and 4 bases from J, the gap between germline ends came to 9 bases. Looked up from germline, CDR1 is MNHEY and CDR2 is SVGAGI. The CDR3 covers 14 residues. CDR3 in DNA: TGTGCCAGCAGTTACTCCACAGGACTCTATGGCTACACCTTC. Translation gives CASSYSTGLYGYTF.

The V call is TRBV11-2, the J call TRBJ1-2, with D uncertain. V lost 2 bases and J 8 bases, leaving 15 bases between the germline ends. The CDR3 has 14 residues. The V gene's germline CDR1 is SGHAT and CDR2 FQNNGV. CDR3 coding DNA: TGTGCCAGCAGCTTAACGCTCTTTCAGGAGGGCTACACCTTC. Translated, it gives CASSLTLFQEGYTF.

The chain joins TRBV12-3 or TRBV12-4 to TRBJ2-7; the match to TRBD2 covers 9 bases. This CDR3 spans 13 amino acids. With 7 bases clipped from V and 5 bases from J, the junction kept 6 bases outside the gene matches. CDR3 in DNA: TGTGCCAGCAAGGGACTAGCTTTCCACGAGCAGTACTTC. This translates into CASKGLAFHEQYF.

V usage is TRBV19 and J usage is TRBJ2-5; the D is unclear. Germline values: CDR1 LNHDA, CDR2 SQIVND (reference sequence). The ends were cut back, 3 bases at V and 0 bases at J, with 11 bases in the middle. The CDR3 covers 15 residues. The CDR3, as DNA: TGTGCCAGTAGTATCTATGTCAGCTACCAAGAGACCCAGTACTTC. Its protein is CASSIYVSYQETQYF. Supplemented by reference TRBV19 and TRBJ2-5, the full variable domain reads DGGITQSPKYLFRKEGQNVTLSCEQNLNHDAMYWYRQDPGQGLRLIYYSQIVNDFQKGDIAEGYSVSREKKESFPLTVTSAQKNPTAFYLCASSIYVSYQETQYFGPGTRLLVL.

Notes on this clone: It is likely a read error: a sequence one base away is far more abundant. The chain couples TRBV12-3 or TRBV12-4 to TRBJ1-1; D uncertain. This CDR3 contains 11 residues. Between the trimmed V and J ends, which lost 6 bases and 1 base, there was a span of 3 bases. CDR3: CASSPNTEAFF. The CDR3 nucleotides are TGTGCCAGCAGCCCGAACACTGAAGCTTTCTTT.

This chain uses TRBV19 with TRBJ1-5, with D perhaps TRBD1 (5 bases). The CDR3 consists of 15 residues. CDR1 and CDR2 from the germline V gene are LNHDA and SQIVND (reference sequence). V dropped 3 bases and J dropped 0 bases, with 9 bases sitting between them. The CDR3 DNA reads TGTGCCAGTAGTATGGCGGGGACTAGCAATCAGCCCCAGCATTTT. This translates into CASSMAGTSNQPQHF.